The clone carrying this T cell receptor (beta chain) appeared a few times. This may be a read error: a much more frequent sequence differs by one nucleotide. Researchers took RNA transcripts and amplified the TCR beta CDR3 regions from them. Primed by the HTBI set, a first-round RT-PCR was run on the TCR CDR3. TCRdb analysed the multiplex PCR reads with MiXCR anew, one entry per CDR3 protein. The sample has more than 500,000 distinct CDR3 sequences; roughly 17% are singletons. These data belong to a study of T cells in Graves' hyperthyroidism and ophthalmopathy. V lost 11 bases and J lost 1; bases outside the gene matches: 4. Germline V lookup: CDR1 MGHDK, CDR2 SYGVNS. The CDR3 has 12 residues. Hyperthyroidism of Graves' type that showed no ophthalmopathy progression within 18 months was stable.

The V gene is TRBV25-1, the J gene TRBJ1-1; TRBD1 matches at 7 bases. The sample consisted of blood. The clonotype comes from a woman younger than 45 with Graves' hyperthyroidism. The CDR3 DNA reads TGTGCCGCCCGGACAGGGAACACTGAAGCTTTCTTT. It yields the protein CAARTGNTEAFF.